This TCR beta chain was captured in a study of early T cells in non-severe SARS-CoV-2 infection. For the study at large: Chains were not paired, and sequencing was done on bulk RNA from unsorted whole blood.

This clonotype has a handful of counts. Its specificity is unknown. Points from the study as a whole: VDJdb matching, biased toward anti-spike CD8 responses, missed private and CD4 specificities.

A single record per CDR3 protein comes from TCRdb applying MiXCR to the 5' RACE reads. The sample has more than 85,000 distinct CDR3 sequences; around a sixth are singletons. CDR1 and CDR2 from the germline V gene are MNHEY and SVGEGT. The V end was cut by 8 bases, the J end by 4 bases, with 17 bases between. The CDR3 is 14 amino acids. The receptor was isolated from an adult who was a healthcare worker with PCR-confirmed SARS-CoV-2 infection or an uninfected control (not recorded which). The genes are TRBV6-2 or TRBV6-3 and TRBJ1-2; D is unresolved. Sequencing used whole blood, obtained at baseline. CDR3 nucleotide sequence: TGTGCCAGCTCGAGCCGACTGCACGGCTATGGCTACACCTTC. The encoded protein is CASSSRLHGYGYTF.